This T cell receptor beta chain was recovered during a study of Ad26.COV2.S vaccination and SARS-CoV-2 variants. This table comes from immunoSEQ multiplex PCR, and its TCRdb copy is limited to in-frame clones, with some not included. The sample holds roughly 140,000 clones, around 86% seen once. The study, taken as a whole, reports: Researchers cautioned that TCR breadth and depth analyses may have underestimated total T cell responses. Placebo recipients trailed vaccine recipients in spike-specific TCR breadth. Vaccinees reportedly had broad spike-specific CD8+ and CD4+ T cell responses. People who got the vaccine or the placebo had similar non-spike TCR breadth.

As to this clone: What it recognizes is unknown.

From germline, CDR1 is ENHRY and CDR2 SYGVKD. CDR3 length equals 17 residues. The germline V and J ends were trimmed by 3 bases and 0 bases, with 14 bases remaining between them. This TCR was recovered from a human donor who had recovered from COVID-19. This chain joins TRBV10-3 and TRBJ1-4; D not resolved. This sample comprised peripheral blood, obtained after recovery from COVID-19. CDR3 bases: TGTGCCATCAGTGATTTGGGCCGGGATGCAACTAATGAAAAACTGTTTTTT. It yields the protein CAISDLGRDATNEKLFF.